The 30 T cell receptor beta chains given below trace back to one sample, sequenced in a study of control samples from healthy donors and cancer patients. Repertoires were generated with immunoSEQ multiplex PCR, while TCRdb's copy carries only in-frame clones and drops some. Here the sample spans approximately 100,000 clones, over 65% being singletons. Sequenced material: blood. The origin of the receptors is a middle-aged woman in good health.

CDR3 nucleotide sequence: TGTGCCACCAGCAGAGGGTTGGGACAGGGGGCTGGCGAGCAGTACTTC. This codes for CATSRGLGQGAGEQYF. This chain uses TRBV15 with TRBJ2-7; TRBD1 aligns across 12 bases. Germline V gene lookup returns CDR1 LNHNV and CDR2 YYDKDF (reference sequence). The CDR3 loop spans 16 amino acids. J lost 6 bases, V lost 1 base, and 7 bases had no gene match.

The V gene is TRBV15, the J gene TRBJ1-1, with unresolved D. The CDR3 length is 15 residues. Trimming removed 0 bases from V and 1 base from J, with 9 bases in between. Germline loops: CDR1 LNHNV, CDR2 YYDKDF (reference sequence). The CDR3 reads CATSREKGQNTEAFF. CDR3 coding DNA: TGTGCCACCAGCAGAGAGAAGGGCCAGAACACTGAAGCTTTCTTT.

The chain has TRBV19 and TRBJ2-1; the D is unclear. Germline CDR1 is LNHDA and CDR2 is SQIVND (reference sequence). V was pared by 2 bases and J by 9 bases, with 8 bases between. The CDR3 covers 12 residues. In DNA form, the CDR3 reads TGTGCCAGTAGTATACGGCGCAGTGAGCAGTTCTTC. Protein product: CASSIRRSEQFF.

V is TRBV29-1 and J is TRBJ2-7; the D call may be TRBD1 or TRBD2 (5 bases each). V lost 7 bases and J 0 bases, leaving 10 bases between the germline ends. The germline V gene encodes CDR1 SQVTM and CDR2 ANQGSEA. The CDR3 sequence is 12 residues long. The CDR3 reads CSGTGASYEQYF. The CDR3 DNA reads TGCAGCGGGACCGGGGCCTCCTACGAGCAGTACTTC.

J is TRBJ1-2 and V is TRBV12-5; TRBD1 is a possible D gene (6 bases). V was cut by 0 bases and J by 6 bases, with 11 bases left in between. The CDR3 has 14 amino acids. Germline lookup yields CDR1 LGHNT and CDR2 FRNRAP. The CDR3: CASGLVSGGHGYTF. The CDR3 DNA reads TGTGCTAGTGGTTTGGTGTCCGGGGGCCATGGCTACACCTTC. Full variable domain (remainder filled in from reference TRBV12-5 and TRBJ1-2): DARVTQTPRHKVTEMGQEVTMRCQPILGHNTVFWYRQTMMQGLELLAYFRNRAPLDDSGMPKDRFSAEMPDATLATLKIQPSEPRDSAVYFCASGLVSGGHGYTFGSGTRLTVV.

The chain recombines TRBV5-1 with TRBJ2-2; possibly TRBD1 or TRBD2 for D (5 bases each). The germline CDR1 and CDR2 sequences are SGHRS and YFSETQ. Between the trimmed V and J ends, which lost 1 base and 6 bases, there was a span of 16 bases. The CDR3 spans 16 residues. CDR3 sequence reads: CASSLWSGSPPGELFF. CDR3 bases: TGCGCCAGCAGCTTGTGGTCAGGGAGCCCACCCGGGGAGCTGTTTTTT.

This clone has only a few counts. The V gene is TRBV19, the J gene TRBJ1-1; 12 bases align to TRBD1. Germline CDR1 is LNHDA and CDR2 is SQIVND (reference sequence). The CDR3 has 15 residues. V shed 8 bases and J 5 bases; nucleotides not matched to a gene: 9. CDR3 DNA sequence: TGTGCCAGTCAGAGTCTGGGACAGGGGGCAACTGAAGCTTTCTTT. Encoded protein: CASQSLGQGATEAFF.

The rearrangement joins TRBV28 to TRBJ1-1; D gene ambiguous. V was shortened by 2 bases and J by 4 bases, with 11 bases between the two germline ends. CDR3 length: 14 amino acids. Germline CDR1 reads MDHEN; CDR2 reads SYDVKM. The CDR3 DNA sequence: TGTGCCAGCAGTTTAGCTTATCCGGGCACTGAAGCTTTCTTT. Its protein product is CASSLAYPGTEAFF.

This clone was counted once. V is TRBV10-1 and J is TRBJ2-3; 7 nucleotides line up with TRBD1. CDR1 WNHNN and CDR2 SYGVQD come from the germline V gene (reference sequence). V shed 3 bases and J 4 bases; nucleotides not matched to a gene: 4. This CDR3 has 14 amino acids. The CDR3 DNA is TGCGCCAGCAGTGAATACCAGGGGGCAGATACGCAGTATTTT. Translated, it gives CASSEYQGADTQYF.

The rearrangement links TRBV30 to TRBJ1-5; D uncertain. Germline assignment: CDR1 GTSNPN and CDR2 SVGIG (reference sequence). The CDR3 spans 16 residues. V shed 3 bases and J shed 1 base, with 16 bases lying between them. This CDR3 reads CAWSPRQWQSNQPQHF. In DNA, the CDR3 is TGTGCCTGGAGCCCCCGTCAGTGGCAGAGCAATCAGCCCCAGCATTTT. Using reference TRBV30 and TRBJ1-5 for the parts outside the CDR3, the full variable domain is SQTIHQWPATLVQPVGSPLSLECTVEGTSNPNLYWYRQAAGRGLQLLFYSVGIGQISSEVPQNLSASRPQDRQFILSSKKLLLSDSGFYLCAWSPRQWQSNQPQHFGDGTRLSIL.

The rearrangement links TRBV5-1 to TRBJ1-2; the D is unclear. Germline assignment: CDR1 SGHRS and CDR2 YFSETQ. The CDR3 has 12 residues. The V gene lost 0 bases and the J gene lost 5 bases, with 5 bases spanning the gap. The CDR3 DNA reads TGCGCCAGCAGCTTGGAAGGGTATGGCTACACCTTC. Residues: CASSLEGYGYTF.

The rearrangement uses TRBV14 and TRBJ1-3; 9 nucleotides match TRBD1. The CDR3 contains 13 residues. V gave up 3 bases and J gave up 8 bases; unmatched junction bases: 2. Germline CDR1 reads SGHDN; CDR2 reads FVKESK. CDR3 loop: CASSQTGGHTIYF. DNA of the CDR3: TGTGCCAGCAGCCAGACAGGGGGGCACACCATATATTTT.

This CDR3 is CASSEGMNSPLHF. The DNA for the CDR3 is TGTGCCAGCTCAGAAGGGATGAATTCACCCCTCCACTTT. The rearrangement joins TRBV18 to TRBJ1-6; no reliable D call. Germline V CDR1 and CDR2: KGHSH, LQKENI. V lost 5 bases, J lost 7 bases, and 9 bases lay in between. CDR3 length equals 13 residues.

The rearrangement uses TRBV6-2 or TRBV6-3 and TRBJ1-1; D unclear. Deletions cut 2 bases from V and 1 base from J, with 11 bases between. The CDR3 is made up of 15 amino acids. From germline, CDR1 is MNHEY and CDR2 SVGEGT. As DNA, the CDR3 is TGTGCCAGCAGTTACGGTGGGTTGACGAACACTGAAGCTTTCTTT. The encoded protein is CASSYGGLTNTEAFF.

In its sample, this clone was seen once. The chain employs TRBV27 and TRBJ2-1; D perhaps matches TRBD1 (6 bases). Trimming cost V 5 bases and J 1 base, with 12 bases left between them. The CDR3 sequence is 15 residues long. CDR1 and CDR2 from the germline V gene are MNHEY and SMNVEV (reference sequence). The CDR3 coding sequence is TGTGCCAGCAGTCGCAAAGGGGGTTCCTACAATGAGCAGTTCTTC. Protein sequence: CASSRKGGSYNEQFF.

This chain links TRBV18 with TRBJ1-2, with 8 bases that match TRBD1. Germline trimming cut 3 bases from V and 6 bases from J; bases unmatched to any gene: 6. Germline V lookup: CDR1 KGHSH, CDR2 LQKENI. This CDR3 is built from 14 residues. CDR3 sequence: CASSPTDRADGYTF. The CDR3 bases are TGTGCCAGCTCACCGACGGACAGGGCCGATGGCTACACCTTC.

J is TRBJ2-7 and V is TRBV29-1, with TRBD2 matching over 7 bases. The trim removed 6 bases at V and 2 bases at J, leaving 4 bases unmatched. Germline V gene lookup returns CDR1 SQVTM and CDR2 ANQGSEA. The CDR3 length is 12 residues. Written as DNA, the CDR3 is TGCAGCGTCCAGCGGGGAACCTACGAGCAGTACTTC. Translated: CSVQRGTYEQYF.

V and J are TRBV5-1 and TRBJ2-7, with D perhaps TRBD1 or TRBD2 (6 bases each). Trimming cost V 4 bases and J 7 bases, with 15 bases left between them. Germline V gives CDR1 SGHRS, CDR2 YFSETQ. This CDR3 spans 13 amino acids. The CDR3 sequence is CASSGWGAGEQYF. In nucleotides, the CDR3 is TGCGCCAGCAGCGGTTGGGGGGCGGGAGAGCAGTACTTC. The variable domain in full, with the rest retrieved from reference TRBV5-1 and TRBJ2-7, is KAGVTQTPRYLIKTRGQQVTLSCSPISGHRSVSWYQQTPGQGLQFLFEYFSETQRNKGNFPGRFSGRQFSNSRSEMNVSTLELGDSALYLCASSGWGAGEQYFGPGTRLTVT.

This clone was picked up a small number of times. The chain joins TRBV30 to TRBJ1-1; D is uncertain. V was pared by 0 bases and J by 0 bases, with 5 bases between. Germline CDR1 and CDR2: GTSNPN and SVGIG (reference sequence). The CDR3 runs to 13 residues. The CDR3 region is CAWSVLVNTEAFF. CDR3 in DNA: TGTGCCTGGAGTGTACTAGTGAACACTGAAGCTTTCTTT.

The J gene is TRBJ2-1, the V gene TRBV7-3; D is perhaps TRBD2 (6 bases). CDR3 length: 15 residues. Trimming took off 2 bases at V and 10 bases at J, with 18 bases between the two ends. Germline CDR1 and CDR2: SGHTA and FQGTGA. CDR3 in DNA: TGTGCCAGCAGCTTAGGAGGGGCAAAGACGTGGGAGCAGTTCTTC. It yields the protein CASSLGGAKTWEQFF.

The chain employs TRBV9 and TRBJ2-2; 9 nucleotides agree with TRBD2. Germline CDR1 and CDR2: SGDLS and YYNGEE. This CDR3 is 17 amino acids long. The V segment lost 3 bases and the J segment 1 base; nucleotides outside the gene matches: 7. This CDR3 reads CASSEAATSGNTGELFF. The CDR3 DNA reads TGTGCCAGCAGCGAGGCCGCGACTAGCGGGAACACCGGGGAGCTGTTTTTT.

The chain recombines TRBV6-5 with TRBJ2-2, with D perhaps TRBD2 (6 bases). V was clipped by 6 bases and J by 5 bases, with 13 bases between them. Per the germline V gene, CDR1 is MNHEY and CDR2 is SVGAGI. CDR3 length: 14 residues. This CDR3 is CASRPTRRTGELFF. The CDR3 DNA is TGTGCCAGCAGGCCGACTAGAAGGACCGGGGAGCTGTTTTTT.

The CDR3 DNA reads as TGTGCCAGCAGCTTAGATGCGGGACAAGAGACCCAGTACTTC. It specifies CASSLDAGQETQYF. This sequence joins TRBV11-3 and TRBJ2-5, with D possibly matching TRBD2 (6 bases). The germline CDR1 and CDR2 sequences are SGHNT and YENEEA. The CDR3 contains 14 residues. Trimming removed 0 bases from V and 2 bases from J, with 7 bases in between. The whole variable domain, remainder taken from reference TRBV11-3 and TRBJ2-5, is EAGVVQSPRYKIIEKKQPVAFWCNPISGHNTLYWYLQNLGQGPELLIRYENEEAVDDSQLPKDRFSAERLKGVDSTLKIQPAELGDSAVYLCASSLDAGQETQYFGPGTRLLVL.

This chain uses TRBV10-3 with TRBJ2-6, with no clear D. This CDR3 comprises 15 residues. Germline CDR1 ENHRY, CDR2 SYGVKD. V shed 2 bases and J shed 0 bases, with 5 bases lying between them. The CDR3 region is CAISEGDSGANVLTF. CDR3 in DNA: TGTGCCATCAGTGAGGGAGACTCTGGGGCCAACGTCCTGACTTTC.

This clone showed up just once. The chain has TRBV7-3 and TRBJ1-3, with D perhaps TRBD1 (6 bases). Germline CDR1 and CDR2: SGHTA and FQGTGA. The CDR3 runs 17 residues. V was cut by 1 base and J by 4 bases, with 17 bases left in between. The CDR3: CASSLRSRGSTGNTIYF. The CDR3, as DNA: TGTGCCAGCAGCTTAAGATCTAGGGGGTCGACCGGAAACACCATATATTTT. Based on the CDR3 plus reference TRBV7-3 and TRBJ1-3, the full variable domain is GAGVSQTPSNKVTEKGKYVELRCDPISGHTALYWYRQSLGQGPEFLIYFQGTGAADDSGLPNDRFFAVRPEGSVSTLKIQRTERGDSAVYLCASSLRSRGSTGNTIYFGEGSWLTVV.

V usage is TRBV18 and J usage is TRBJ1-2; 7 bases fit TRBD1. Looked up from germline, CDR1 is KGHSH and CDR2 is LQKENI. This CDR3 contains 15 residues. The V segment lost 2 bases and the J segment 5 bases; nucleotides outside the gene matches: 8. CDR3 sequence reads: CASSPGRTGLYGYTF. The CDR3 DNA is TGTGCCAGCTCACCAGGGAGGACAGGATTATATGGCTACACCTTC.

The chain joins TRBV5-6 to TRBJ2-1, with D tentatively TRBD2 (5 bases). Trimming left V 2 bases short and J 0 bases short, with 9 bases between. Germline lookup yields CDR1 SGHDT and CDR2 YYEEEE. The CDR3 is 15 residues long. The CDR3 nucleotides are TGTGCCAGCAGCTTTTCACTAGGCTCCTACAATGAGCAGTTCTTC. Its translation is CASSFSLGSYNEQFF.

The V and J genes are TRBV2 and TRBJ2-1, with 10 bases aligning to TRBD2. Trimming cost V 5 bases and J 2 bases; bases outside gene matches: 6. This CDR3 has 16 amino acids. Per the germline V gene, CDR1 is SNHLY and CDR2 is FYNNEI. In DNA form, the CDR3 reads TGTGCCAGCAGTAAAATAGCGGGGGGAACCTACAATGAGCAGTTCTTC. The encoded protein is CASSKIAGGTYNEQFF.

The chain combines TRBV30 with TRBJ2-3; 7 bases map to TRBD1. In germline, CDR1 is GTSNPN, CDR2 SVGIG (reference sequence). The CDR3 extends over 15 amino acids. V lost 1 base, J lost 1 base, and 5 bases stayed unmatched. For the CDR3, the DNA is TGTGCCTGGAGTGAGGGGGCTAGTGGCACAGATACGCAGTATTTT. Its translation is CAWSEGASGTDTQYF.

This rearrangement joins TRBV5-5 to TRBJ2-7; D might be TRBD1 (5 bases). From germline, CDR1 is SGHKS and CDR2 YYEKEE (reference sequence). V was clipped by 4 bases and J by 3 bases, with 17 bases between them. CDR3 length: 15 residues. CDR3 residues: CASSLIPGLLYEQYF. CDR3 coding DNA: TGTGCCAGCAGCCTGATCCCAGGGCTCCTCTACGAGCAGTACTTC.